Following are 15 T cell receptor beta chains from one sample sequenced in a study of blood T cell repertoires in COVID-19. The protocol was immunoSEQ multiplex PCR, while the TCRdb copy is restricted to in-frame clones and leaves out a portion. The sample consists of 250,000 or so clones, more than 70% of them appearing once. The sample comprised peripheral blood. The receptors were sampled from a woman between 55 and 75 years old with acute or convalescent COVID-19.

The count of this clone is one. This chain links TRBV12-3 or TRBV12-4 with TRBJ1-1, with D perhaps matching TRBD1 (6 bases). V lost 7 bases and J lost 5, with 14 bases in between. This CDR3 region has 13 residues. The CDR3 nucleotides are TGTGCCAGCACCGGACAGATTCTGACTGAAGCTTTCTTT. Protein product: CASTGQILTEAFF.

This clone has only one observation. This chain joins TRBV18 and TRBJ2-2, with a weak D call TRBD1 (5 bases). The CDR3 length is 16 residues. Germline assignment: CDR1 KGHSH and CDR2 LQKENI. Trimming shortened V by 3 bases and J by 0 bases, and 11 bases separated the two germline ends. The CDR3 nucleotides read TGTGCCAGCTCACCCCAGGGCGCCACGAACACCGGGGAGCTGTTTTTT. Residues: CASSPQGATNTGELFF.

This chain links TRBV28 with TRBJ1-4; D not resolved. V lost 5 bases to trimming and J lost 11 bases, with 12 bases between them. Germline CDR1 reads MDHEN; CDR2 reads SYDVKM. The CDR3 covers 12 residues. CDR3 residues: CASSVQLRKLFF. The CDR3 DNA reads as TGTGCCAGCAGTGTTCAGCTGAGGAAACTGTTTTTT.

The J gene is TRBJ2-7, the V gene TRBV7-2; the match to TRBD2 covers 13 bases. This CDR3 spans 15 amino acids. Germline trimming cut 5 bases from V and 3 bases from J; bases unmatched to any gene: 4. Germline CDR1 and CDR2: SGHTA and FQGNSA. CDR3 in DNA: TGTGCCAGCAGCCTTGGACTAGCGGGAGTCTACGAGCAGTACTTC. Protein product: CASSLGLAGVYEQYF.

This chain uses TRBV6-6 with TRBJ1-4, with D uncertain. The germline CDR1 and CDR2 sequences are MNHNY and SVGAGI (reference sequence). The CDR3 covers 16 residues. Between the trimmed V and J ends, which lost 2 bases and 6 bases, there was a span of 16 bases. In nucleotides, the CDR3 is TGTGCCAGCAGTTACGGGAGCTACACTCCGGATGAAAAACTGTTTTTT. This encodes CASSYGSYTPDEKLFF.

This rearrangement joins TRBV9 to TRBJ2-1; 7 positions match TRBD1. V shed 4 bases, J shed 2 bases, and the junction held 6 bases outside the gene matches. In germline, CDR1 is SGDLS, CDR2 YYNGEE. The CDR3 totals 15 residues. The CDR3 coding sequence is TGTGCCAGCAGCTTTGCCGGGACAGCCTACAATGAGCAGTTCTTC. Its translation is CASSFAGTAYNEQFF.

The CDR3 DNA reads TGTGCCAGCAGACCCGACAGGGGCTATGGCTACACCTTC. It is translated as CASRPDRGYGYTF. J is TRBJ1-2 and V is TRBV5-5; TRBD1 matches 8 bases. This CDR3 contains 13 residues. Unmatched junction bases numbered 4, after V lost 5 bases and J lost 4 bases. From germline, CDR1 is SGHKS and CDR2 YYEKEE (reference sequence). Full variable domain (missing parts from reference TRBV5-5 and TRBJ1-2): DAGVTQSPTHLIKTRGQQVTLRCSPISGHKSVSWYQQVLGQGPQFIFQYYEKEERGRGNFPDRFSARQFPNYSSELNVNALLLGDSALYLCASRPDRGYGYTFGSGTRLTVV.

V usage is TRBV7-2 and J usage is TRBJ2-7, with 9 bases fitting TRBD1. J was trimmed by 2 bases and V by 5 bases; bases with no gene match: 4. The CDR3 sequence is 14 residues long. The germline gives CDR1 SGHTA, CDR2 FQGNSA. The CDR3 DNA is TGTGCCAGCAGCCCGGACAGGGGCACCTACGAGCAGTACTTC. The encoded protein is CASSPDRGTYEQYF.

The genes are TRBV15 and TRBJ1-1; D is perhaps TRBD1 (6 bases). The ends were cut back, 3 bases at V and 1 base at J, with 15 bases in the middle. This CDR3 spans 16 amino acids. CDR1 and CDR2 from the germline V gene are LNHNV and YYDKDF (reference sequence). The CDR3 region is CATSREQGRGNTEAFF. CDR3 coding DNA: TGTGCCACCAGCAGGGAACAGGGAAGGGGGAACACTGAAGCTTTCTTT.

V gene TRBV4-3 combines with J gene TRBJ1-5; D might be TRBD1 (5 bases). The V and J ends lost 0 bases and 0 bases respectively, with 15 bases between them. CDR3 length equals 18 residues. Per germline, CDR1 LGHNA and CDR2 YSLEER. CDR3 DNA: TGCGCCAGCAGCCAAGATATGGGGGGAGCCCATAGCAATCAGCCCCAGCATTTT. Translation: CASSQDMGGAHSNQPQHF.

CDR3 DNA sequence: TGTGCCAGCAGCGTAGGACCGGGACAGGGTAATGAAAAACTGTTTTTT. This encodes CASSVGPGQGNEKLFF. The rearrangement joins TRBV9 to TRBJ1-4, with TRBD1 matching 9 bases. V shed 0 bases and J 4 bases; nucleotides not matched to a gene: 4. Germline CDR1 SGDLS, CDR2 YYNGEE. The CDR3 loop spans 16 amino acids.

The V call is TRBV28, the J call TRBJ2-7; the D is unclear. CDR3 size: 11 residues. Trimming removed 5 bases at V and 4 bases at J, with 6 bases between. Germline V gene data show CDR1 as MDHEN and CDR2 as SYDVKM. The CDR3 sequence: CASSPKYEQYF. Here the CDR3 DNA reads TGTGCCAGCAGTCCCAAATACGAGCAGTACTTC.

V is TRBV19 and J is TRBJ1-6; the D gene is possibly TRBD1 (6 bases). This CDR3 comprises 13 residues. Germline-derived CDR1 and CDR2 are LNHDA and SQIVND (reference sequence). The V gene lost 8 bases and the J gene lost 5 bases, with 10 bases spanning the gap. This CDR3 reads CASLQGNNSPLHF. DNA of the CDR3: TGTGCCAGTTTACAGGGAAATAATTCACCCCTCCACTTT.

This clone showed up just once. The chain's CDR3 is CASSYPRTGGNEKLFF. As DNA, the CDR3 is TGTGCCAGCAGTTACCCAAGGACAGGGGGTAATGAAAAACTGTTTTTT. The V gene is TRBV6-6, the J gene TRBJ1-4, with 10 bases fitting TRBD1. Trimming at V came to 2 bases and at J to 4 bases, leaving 4 bases not matched to a gene. The CDR3 length is 16 residues. Germline values: CDR1 MNHNY, CDR2 SVGAGI (reference sequence).

The rearrangement uses TRBV27 and TRBJ2-3; D perhaps matches TRBD2 (6 bases). V shed 6 bases and J shed 4 bases, with 14 bases lying between them. The CDR3 covers 14 residues. Per the germline V gene, CDR1 is MNHEY and CDR2 is SMNVEV (reference sequence). The CDR3 region is CASSPQVAADTQYF. DNA of the CDR3: TGTGCCAGCAGCCCTCAGGTAGCGGCAGATACGCAGTATTTT.